The rows below give T cell receptor beta chains drawn from one sample of a study of CD8+ T cells in alopecia areata. Sequencing used immunoSEQ multiplex PCR; TCRdb keeps in-frame clones, though not all of them. The sample consists of 60,000 to 70,000 clones, about 44% of them appearing once. The sample here was CD8+ T cells sorted from blood, taken at week 0. Every receptor here comes from a human donor with alopecia areata. CDR3s include the opening cysteine and the closing phenylalanine or tryptophan. Fields, in order: J gene, D gene, V gene, clone size, CDR3 DNA, CDR3 protein. D genes are given only for firm matches. Expanded clones are given a class, and other clones once, few, many or no size at all.

TRBJ2-1,-,TRBV30,-,TGTGCCTGGAGTGTAGGGGACCCGAGGTGTTTCTTC,CAWSVGDPRCFF
TRBJ1-5,-,TRBV4-1,few,TGCGCCAGCAGCCAAGAATGGGATAGTAGCAATCAGCCCCAGCATTTT,CASSQEWDSSNQPQHF
TRBJ1-2,-,TRBV5-1,-,TGCGCCAGCAGGGCTGAGTTGGGCAGTAACTATGGCTACACCTTC,CASRAELGSNYGYTF
TRBJ2-5,-,TRBV6-5,-,TGTGCCAGCAGTGGGGACCTCCGGGAGACCCAGTACTTC,CASSGDLRETQYF
TRBJ2-3,-,TRBV11-2,-,TGTGCCAGCAGCTTAGAGGCCAGCACAGATACGCAGTATTTT,CASSLEASTDTQYF
TRBJ2-1,TRBD2,TRBV9,-,TGTGCCAGCACCCAAAGCGGGAGGACCTACAATGAGCAGTTCTTC,CASTQSGRTYNEQFF
TRBJ2-7,-,TRBV29-1,few,TGCAGCGTTGTCGGGAGCCACGAGCAGTACTTC,CSVVGSHEQYF
TRBJ1-2,-,TRBV25-1,-,TGTGCCAGCAGTGAACAAGGAAGCGGGTTTAATTATTATGGCTACACCTTC,CASSEQGSGFNYYGYTF
TRBJ2-5,-,TRBV19,few,TGTGCCAGTGGAGTCCGTCCAGGGGGGCAAGAGACCCAGTACTTC,CASGVRPGGQETQYF
TRBJ1-2,TRBD1,TRBV7-3,once,TGTGCCAGCAGCTTAACAGGGGGCCTCAACTATGGCTACACCTTC,CASSLTGGLNYGYTF
TRBJ2-1,TRBD1,TRBV19,-,TGTGCCACCCGGGACAGGGATACGAGGAATGAGCAGTTCTTC,CATRDRDTRNEQFF
TRBJ2-3,TRBD1,TRBV9,many,TGTGCCAGCAGCGACGAACGGGACAGGGAGACAGATACGCAGTATTTT,CASSDERDRETDTQYF
TRBJ1-1,-,TRBV14,few,TGTGCCAGCAGCCAAGGCTCTGAAGCTTTCTTT,CASSQGSEAFF
TRBJ1-1,TRBD1,TRBV6-6,few,TGTGCCAGCAGTTACCTGACAGGGGAGAACACTGAAGCTTTCTTT,CASSYLTGENTEAFF
TRBJ2-4,TRBD1,TRBV27,-,TGTGCCAGCAGGGAACAGGGGGCCGGGAACATTCAGTACTTC,CASREQGAGNIQYF
TRBJ2-3,TRBD2,TRBV10-2,large,TGCGCCAGCACCGACACCGCTAGCGGGAGGGCGGATACGCAGTATTTT,CASTDTASGRADTQYF
TRBJ1-5,-,TRBV30,-,TGTGCCTGGAGTAGCGGGGCGCATAGCAATCAGCCCCAGCATTTT,CAWSSGAHSNQPQHF
TRBJ2-5,TRBD2,TRBV5-1,-,TGCGCCAGCAGCCCTACTAGCGGCCAAGAGACCCAGTACTTC,CASSPTSGQETQYF
TRBJ2-7,TRBD2,TRBV4-3,-,TGCGCCAGCAGCCCCTATTTAGCGGGAGTGAGCGAGCAGTACTTC,CASSPYLAGVSEQYF
TRBJ1-4,TRBD1,TRBV30,-,TGTGCCTGGAGTGTCATGCCCGGGACAGGACTGTTTTTT,CAWSVMPGTGLFF
TRBJ2-1,-,TRBV29-1,-,TGCAGCGTTGTGGCTAGCGCCAGCGATGAGCAGTTCTTC,CSVVASASDEQFF
TRBJ2-1,-,TRBV25-1,-,TGTGCCAGCAGTGAGATCTACAATGAGCAGTTCTTC,CASSEIYNEQFF
TRBJ2-2,-,TRBV27,many,TGTGCCAGCTCAGTTCGGGGCAACGCCGGGGAGCTGTTTTTT,CASSVRGNAGELFF
TRBJ1-5,TRBD1,TRBV30,-,TGTGCCTGGACCCAGGGGGCGGGTGATCAGCCCCAGCATTTT,CAWTQGAGDQPQHF
TRBJ2-2,TRBD2,TRBV29-1,-,TGCAGCGCCCCCGGGACTAAAACCGGGGAGCTGTTTTTT,CSAPGTKTGELFF
TRBJ2-7,-,TRBV7-9,few,TGTGCCAGCAGCTCACCTTTGGACTCCCACGAGCAGTACTTC,CASSSPLDSHEQYF
TRBJ2-4,-,TRBV9,-,TGTGCCAGCAGCCCCGGCGCCAAAAACATTCAGTACTTC,CASSPGAKNIQYF
TRBJ2-1,TRBD1,TRBV5-6,-,TGTGCCAGCAGCAGCCCGGACAGGGTTGGGATCAATGAGCAGTTCTTC,CASSSPDRVGINEQFF
TRBJ2-1,-,TRBV4-1,-,TGCGCCAGCAGCCAAGAGACGAGGGGTTATTTGAATGAGCAGTTCTTC,CASSQETRGYLNEQFF
TRBJ1-2,-,TRBV19,-,TGTGCCAGTAGTATAAAGTCGGTGAGGGTCGATGGCTACACCTTC,CASSIKSVRVDGYTF
TRBJ2-3,-,TRBV12-5,-,TGTGCTAGTGCCCTCGGGGAGACATTGGTTGCGGATACGCAGTATTTT,CASALGETLVADTQYF
TRBJ1-1,-,TRBV7-9,-,TGTGCCAGCAGCCTGGATGGACCCGAAGCTTTCTTT,CASSLDGPEAFF
TRBJ2-1,-,TRBV6-5,-,TGTGCCAGCAGTTTCACCGGGAGCTCCTACAATGAGCAGTTCTTC,CASSFTGSSYNEQFF
TRBJ2-2,TRBD1,TRBV6-5,once,TGTGCCAGCAGCTGGACAGGGGGTACCGGGGAGCTGTTTTTT,CASSWTGGTGELFF
TRBJ2-7,TRBD2,TRBV29-1,-,TGCAGCGTTGGCTTACTAGCGGAGCCCTACGAGCAGTACTTC,CSVGLLAEPYEQYF
TRBJ1-2,-,TRBV29-1,-,TGCAGCGTGGCAGACGGGGAGAGAGGCTACACCTTC,CSVADGERGYTF
TRBJ1-1,TRBD1,TRBV7-9,-,TGTGCCAGCAGCCCGGAACAGGGGTTGAACACTGAAGCTTTCTTT,CASSPEQGLNTEAFF
TRBJ2-7,-,TRBV5-1,few,TGCGCCAGCAGCGTTTCCCCTAGCTACGAGCAGTACTTC,CASSVSPSYEQYF
TRBJ2-2,-,TRBV9,-,TGTGCCAGCAGCGTAGGTTCGGGGATCGGCACCGGGGAGCTGTTTTTT,CASSVGSGIGTGELFF
TRBJ1-2,-,TRBV29-1,-,-,CSSKEEGALGYGCTF